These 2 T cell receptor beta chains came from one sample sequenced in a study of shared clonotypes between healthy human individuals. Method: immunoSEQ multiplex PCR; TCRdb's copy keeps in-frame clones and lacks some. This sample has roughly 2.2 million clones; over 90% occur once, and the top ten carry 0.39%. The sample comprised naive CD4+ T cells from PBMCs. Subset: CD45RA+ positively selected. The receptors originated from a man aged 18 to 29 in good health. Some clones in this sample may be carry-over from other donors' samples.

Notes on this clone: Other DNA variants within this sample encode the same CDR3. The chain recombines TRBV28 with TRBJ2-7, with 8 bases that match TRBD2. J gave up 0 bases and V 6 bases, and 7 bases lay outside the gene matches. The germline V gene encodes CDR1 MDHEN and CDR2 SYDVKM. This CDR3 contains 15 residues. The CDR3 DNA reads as TGTGCCAGCAGCCTCGGGGCGGGAGGCTCCTACGAGCAGTACTTC. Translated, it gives CASSLGAGGSYEQYF.

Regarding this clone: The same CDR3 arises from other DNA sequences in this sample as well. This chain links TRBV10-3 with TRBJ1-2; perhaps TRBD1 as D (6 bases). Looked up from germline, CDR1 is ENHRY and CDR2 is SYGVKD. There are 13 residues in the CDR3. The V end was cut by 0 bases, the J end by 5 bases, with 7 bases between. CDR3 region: CAISESRGYGYTF. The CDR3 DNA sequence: TGTGCCATCAGTGAGTCGAGGGGGTATGGCTACACCTTC.